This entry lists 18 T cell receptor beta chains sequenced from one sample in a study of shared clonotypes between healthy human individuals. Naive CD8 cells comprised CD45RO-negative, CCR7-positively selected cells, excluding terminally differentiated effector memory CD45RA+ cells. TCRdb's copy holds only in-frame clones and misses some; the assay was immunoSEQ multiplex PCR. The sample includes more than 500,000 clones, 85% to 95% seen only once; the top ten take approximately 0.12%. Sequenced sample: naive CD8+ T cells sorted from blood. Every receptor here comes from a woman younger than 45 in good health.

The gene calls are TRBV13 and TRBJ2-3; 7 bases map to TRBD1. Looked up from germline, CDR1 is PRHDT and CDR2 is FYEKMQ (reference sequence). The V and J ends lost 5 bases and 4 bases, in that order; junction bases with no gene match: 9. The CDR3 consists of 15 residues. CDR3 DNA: TGTGCCAGCAGCCCGACTCCCGGGACAGCAGATACGCAGTATTTT. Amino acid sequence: CASSPTPGTADTQYF.

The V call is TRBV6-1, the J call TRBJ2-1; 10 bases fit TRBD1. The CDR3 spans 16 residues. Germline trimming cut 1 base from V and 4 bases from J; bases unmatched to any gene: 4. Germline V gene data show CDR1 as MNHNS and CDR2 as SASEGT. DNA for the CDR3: TGTGCCAGCAGTGAAGACGGGACAGGGGAATACAATGAGCAGTTCTTC. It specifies CASSEDGTGEYNEQFF.

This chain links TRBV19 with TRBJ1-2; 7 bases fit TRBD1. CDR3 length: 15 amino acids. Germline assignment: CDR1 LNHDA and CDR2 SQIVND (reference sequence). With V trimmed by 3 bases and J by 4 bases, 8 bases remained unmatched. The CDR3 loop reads CASSIDREDFYGYTF. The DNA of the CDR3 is TGTGCCAGTAGTATCGACAGGGAAGACTTCTATGGCTACACCTTC. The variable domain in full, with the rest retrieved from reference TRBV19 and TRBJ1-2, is DGGITQSPKYLFRKEGQNVTLSCEQNLNHDAMYWYRQDPGQGLRLIYYSQIVNDFQKGDIAEGYSVSREKKESFPLTVTSAQKNPTAFYLCASSIDREDFYGYTFGSGTRLTVV.

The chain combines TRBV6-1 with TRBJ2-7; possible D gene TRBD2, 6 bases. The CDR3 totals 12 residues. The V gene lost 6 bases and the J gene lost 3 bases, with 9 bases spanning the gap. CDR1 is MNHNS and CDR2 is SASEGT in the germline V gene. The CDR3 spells CASRGTYYEQYF. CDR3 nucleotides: TGTGCCAGCAGGGGGACTTACTACGAGCAGTACTTC.

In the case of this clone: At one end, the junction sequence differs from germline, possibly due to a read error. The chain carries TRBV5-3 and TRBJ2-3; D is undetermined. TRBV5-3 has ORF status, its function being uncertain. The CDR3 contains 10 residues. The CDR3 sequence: CARSQPVFPF. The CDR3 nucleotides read TGTGCCAGAAGCCAACCCGTCTTCCCTTTT.

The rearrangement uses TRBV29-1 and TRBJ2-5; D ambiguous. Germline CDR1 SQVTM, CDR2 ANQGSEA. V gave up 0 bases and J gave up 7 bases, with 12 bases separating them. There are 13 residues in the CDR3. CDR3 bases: TGCAGCGTTGAAGAAGAGAAGTGGCGGACCCAGTACTTC. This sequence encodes CSVEEEKWRTQYF.

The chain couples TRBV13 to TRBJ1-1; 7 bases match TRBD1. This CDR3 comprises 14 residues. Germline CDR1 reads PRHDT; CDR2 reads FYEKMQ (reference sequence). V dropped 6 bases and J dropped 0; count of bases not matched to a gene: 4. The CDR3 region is CASRSGGVNTEAFF. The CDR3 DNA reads TGTGCCAGCAGGTCAGGGGGAGTGAACACTGAAGCTTTCTTT.

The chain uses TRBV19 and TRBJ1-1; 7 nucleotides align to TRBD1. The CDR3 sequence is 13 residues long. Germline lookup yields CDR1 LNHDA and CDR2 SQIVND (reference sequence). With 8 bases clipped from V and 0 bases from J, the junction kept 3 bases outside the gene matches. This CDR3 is CASHDRVNTEAFF. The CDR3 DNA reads TGTGCCAGTCACGACAGGGTGAACACTGAAGCTTTCTTT.

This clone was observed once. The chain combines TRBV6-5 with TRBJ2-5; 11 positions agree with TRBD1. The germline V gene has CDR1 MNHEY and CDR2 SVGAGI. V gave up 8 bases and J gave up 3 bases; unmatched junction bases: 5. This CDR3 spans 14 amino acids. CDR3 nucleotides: TGTGCCAGCTCCGGGACAGGGGGAAAAGAGACCCAGTACTTC. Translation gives CASSGTGGKETQYF.

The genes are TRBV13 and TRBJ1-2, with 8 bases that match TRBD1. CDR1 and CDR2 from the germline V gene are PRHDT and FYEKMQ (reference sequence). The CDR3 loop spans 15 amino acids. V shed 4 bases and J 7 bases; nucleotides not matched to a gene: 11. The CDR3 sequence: CASSSVSGGEGGYTF. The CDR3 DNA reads TGTGCCAGCAGCTCCGTCTCAGGGGGCGAGGGTGGCTACACCTTC.

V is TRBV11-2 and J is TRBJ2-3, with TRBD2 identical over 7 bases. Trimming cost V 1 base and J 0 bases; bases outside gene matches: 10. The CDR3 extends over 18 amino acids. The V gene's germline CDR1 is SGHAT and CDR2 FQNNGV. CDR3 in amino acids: CASSLVAGAGMSTDTQYF. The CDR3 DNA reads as TGTGCCAGCAGCTTAGTTGCGGGAGCCGGCATGAGCACAGATACGCAGTATTTT. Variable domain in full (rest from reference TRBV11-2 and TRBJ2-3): EAGVAQSPRYKIIEKRQSVAFWCNPISGHATLYWYQQILGQGPKLLIQFQNNGVVDDSQLPKDRFSAERLKGVDSTLKIQPAKLEDSAVYLCASSLVAGAGMSTDTQYFGPGTRLTVL.

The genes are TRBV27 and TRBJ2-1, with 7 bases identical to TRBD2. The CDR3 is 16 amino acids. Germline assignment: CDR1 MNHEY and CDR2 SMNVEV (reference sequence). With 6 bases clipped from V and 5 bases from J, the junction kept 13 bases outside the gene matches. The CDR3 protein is CASSRSPSGRHNEQFF. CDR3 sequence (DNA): TGTGCCAGCAGCCGATCACCTAGCGGAAGACACAATGAGCAGTTCTTC.

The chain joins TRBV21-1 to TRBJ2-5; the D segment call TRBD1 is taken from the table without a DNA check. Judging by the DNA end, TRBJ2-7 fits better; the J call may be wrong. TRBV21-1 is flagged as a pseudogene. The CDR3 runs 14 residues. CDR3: CASTDGQGCPEQYF. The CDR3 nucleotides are TGTGCCAGCACTGACGGGCAGGGTTGTCCCGAGCAGTACTTC.

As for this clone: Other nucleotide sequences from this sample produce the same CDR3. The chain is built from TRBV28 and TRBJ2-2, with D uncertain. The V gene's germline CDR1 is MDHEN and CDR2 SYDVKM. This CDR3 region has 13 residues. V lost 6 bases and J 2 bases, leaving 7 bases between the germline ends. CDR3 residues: CASRTANTGELFF. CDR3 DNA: TGTGCCAGCAGGACGGCTAACACCGGGGAGCTGTTTTTT. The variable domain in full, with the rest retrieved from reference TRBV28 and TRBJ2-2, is DVKVTQSSRYLVKRTGEKVFLECVQDMDHENMFWYRQDPGLGLRLIYFSYDVKMKEKGDIPEGYSVSREKKERFSLILESASTNQTSMYLCASRTANTGELFFGEGSRLTVL.

This chain's CDR3 is CAWSVDHEEPQHF. CDR3 nucleotide sequence: TGTGCCTGGAGTGTCGACCATGAGGAGCCCCAGCATTTT. The chain links TRBV30 to TRBJ1-5, with no clear D. This CDR3 region has 13 residues. Germline V gives CDR1 GTSNPN, CDR2 SVGIG (reference sequence). Trimming stripped 0 bases from V and 8 bases from J, with 11 bases between.

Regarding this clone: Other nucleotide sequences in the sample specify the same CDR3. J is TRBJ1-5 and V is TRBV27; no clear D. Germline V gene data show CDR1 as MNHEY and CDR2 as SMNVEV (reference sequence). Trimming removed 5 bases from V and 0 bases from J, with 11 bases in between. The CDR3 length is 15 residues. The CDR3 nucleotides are TGTGCCAGCAGTCTTTTCGGGGTTAGCAATCAGCCCCAGCATTTT. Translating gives CASSLFGVSNQPQHF.

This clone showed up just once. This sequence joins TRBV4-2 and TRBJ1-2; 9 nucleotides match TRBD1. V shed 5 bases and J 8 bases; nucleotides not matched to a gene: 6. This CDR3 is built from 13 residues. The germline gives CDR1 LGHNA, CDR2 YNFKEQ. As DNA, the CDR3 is TGTGCCAGCAGCTCCGGGACAGGGTCCGGCTACACCTTC. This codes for CASSSGTGSGYTF.

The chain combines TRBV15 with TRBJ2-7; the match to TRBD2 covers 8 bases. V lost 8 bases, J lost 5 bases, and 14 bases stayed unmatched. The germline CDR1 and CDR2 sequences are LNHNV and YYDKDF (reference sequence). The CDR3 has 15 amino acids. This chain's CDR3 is CATQRGRGLVHEQYF. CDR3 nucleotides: TGTGCCACCCAAAGGGGGAGGGGACTAGTACACGAGCAGTACTTC.